Sequencing of this T cell receptor (beta chain) was carried out in a study of shared clonotypes between healthy human individuals. Comment on this clone: Its cognate antigen is unknown.

Germline CDR1 and CDR2: SGHTA and FQGNSA. The CDR3 sequence is 15 residues long. V lost 2 bases and J 5 bases, leaving 15 bases between the germline ends. When replicate PCRs were run on sorted subsets, they used roughly 0.2 ug DNA, approximately 27,000 T cell genomes. Profiled with immunoSEQ multiplex PCR; TCRdb holds only in-frame clones, not every one. This sample carries some 2,500,000 clones, over 85% of them seen once, and the ten largest clones take around 0.4%. General observations from the study: What naive subsets generally showed was a larger estimated richness than memory subsets showed. In a few donors, about 5% of naive CD4 clonotypes appeared in common.

Donors were Caucasian adults residing in Nashville, Tennessee, USA. The V and J genes are TRBV7-2 and TRBJ1-1; D perhaps matches TRBD1 (6 bases). This clonotype was sampled from a man younger than 35 in good health. Some clones in this sample may be carry-over from other donors' samples. The sample was naive CD4+ T cells from PBMCs. Subset given: CD45RA+ positively selected. This CDR3 reads CASSLNGGRGTEAFF. The CDR3 DNA reads TGTGCCAGCAGCTTAAACGGGGGGCGCGGGACTGAAGCTTTCTTT. The whole variable domain, remainder taken from reference TRBV7-2 and TRBJ1-1, is GAGVSQSPSNKVTEKGKDVELRCDPISGHTALYWYRQSLGQGLEFLIYFQGNSAPDKSGLPSDRFSAERTGGSVSTLTIQRTQQEDSAVYLCASSLNGGRGTEAFFGQGTRLTVV.